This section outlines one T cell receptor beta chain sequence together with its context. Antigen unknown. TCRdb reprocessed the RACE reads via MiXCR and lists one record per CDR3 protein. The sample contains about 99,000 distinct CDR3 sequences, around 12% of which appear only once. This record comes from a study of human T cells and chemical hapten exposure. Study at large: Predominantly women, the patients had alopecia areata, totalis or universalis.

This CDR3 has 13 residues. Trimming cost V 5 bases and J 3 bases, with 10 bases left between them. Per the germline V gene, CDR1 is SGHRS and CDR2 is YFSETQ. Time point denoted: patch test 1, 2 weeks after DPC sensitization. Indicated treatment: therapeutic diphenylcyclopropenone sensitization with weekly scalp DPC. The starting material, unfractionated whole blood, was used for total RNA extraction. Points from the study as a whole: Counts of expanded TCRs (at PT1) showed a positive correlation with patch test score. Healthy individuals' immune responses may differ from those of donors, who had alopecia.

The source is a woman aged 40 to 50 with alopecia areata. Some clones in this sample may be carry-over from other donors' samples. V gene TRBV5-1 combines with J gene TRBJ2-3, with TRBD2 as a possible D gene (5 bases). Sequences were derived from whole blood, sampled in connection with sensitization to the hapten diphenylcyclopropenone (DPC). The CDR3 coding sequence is TGCGCCAGCAGTCAACTAGAAACAGATACGCAGTATTTT. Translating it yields CASSQLETDTQYF.